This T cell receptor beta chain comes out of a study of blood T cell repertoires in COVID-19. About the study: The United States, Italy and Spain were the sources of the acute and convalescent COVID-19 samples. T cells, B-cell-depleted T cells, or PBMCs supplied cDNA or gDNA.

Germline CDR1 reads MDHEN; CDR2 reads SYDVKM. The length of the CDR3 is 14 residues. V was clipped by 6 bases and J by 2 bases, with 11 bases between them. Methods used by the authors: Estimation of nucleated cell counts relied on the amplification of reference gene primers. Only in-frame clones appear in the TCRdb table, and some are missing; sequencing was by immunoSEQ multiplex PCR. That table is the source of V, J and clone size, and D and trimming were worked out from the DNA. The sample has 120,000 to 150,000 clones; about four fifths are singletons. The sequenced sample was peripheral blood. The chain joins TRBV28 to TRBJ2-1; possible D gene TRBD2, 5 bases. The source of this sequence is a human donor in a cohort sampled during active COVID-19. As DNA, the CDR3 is TGTGCCAGCAGCTTACTAGAGGCCTACAATGAGCAGTTCTTC. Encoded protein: CASSLLEAYNEQFF.